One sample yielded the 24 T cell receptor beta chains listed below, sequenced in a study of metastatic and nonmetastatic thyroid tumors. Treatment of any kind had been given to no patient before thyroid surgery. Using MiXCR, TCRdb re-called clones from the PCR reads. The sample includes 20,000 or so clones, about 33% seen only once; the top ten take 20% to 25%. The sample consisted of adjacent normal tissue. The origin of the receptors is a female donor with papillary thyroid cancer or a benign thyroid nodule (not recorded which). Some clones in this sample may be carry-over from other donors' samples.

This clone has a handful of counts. CDR3 sequence: CASSNGETYEQYF. The CDR3 coding sequence is TGTGCCAGCAGCAACGGGGAAACCTACGAGCAGTACTTC. The chain has TRBV6-1 and TRBJ2-7, with a possible D match to TRBD2 (5 bases). Germline CDR1 is MNHNS and CDR2 is SASEGT. V was pared by 6 bases and J by 2 bases, with 11 bases between. This CDR3 is built from 13 residues.

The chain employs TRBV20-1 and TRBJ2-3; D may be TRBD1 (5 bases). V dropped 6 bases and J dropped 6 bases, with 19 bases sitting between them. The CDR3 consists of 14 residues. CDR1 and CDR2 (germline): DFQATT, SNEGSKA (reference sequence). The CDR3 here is CSAPDSLGTDTQYF. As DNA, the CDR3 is TGCAGTGCGCCCGACAGTTTGGGAACTGATACGCAGTATTTT.

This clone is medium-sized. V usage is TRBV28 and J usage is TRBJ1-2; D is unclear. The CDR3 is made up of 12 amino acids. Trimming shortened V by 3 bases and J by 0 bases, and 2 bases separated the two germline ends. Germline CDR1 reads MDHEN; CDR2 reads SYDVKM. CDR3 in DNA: TGTGCCAGCAGTTTGTCTAACTATGGCTACACCTTC. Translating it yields CASSLSNYGYTF.

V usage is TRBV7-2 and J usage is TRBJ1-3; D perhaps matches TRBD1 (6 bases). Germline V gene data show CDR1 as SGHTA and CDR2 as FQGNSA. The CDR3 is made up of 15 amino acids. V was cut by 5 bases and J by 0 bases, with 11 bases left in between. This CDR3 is CASSRDTFSGNTIYF. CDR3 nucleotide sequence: TGTGCCAGCAGCCGGGACACATTCTCTGGAAACACCATATATTTT.

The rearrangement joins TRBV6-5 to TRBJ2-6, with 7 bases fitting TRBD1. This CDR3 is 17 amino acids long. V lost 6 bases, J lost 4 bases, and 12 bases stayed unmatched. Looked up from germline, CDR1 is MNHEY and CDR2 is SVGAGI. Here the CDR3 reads CASRLRQGIGGANVLTF. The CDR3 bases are TGTGCCAGCAGGTTAAGACAGGGTATCGGGGGGGCCAACGTCCTGACTTTC.

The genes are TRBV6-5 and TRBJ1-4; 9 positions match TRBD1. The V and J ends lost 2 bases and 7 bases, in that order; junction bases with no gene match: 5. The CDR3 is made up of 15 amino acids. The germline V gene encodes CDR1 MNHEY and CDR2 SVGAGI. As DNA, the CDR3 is TGTGCCAGCAGTTACCTGGGACAGGGCAGTGAAAAACTGTTTTTT. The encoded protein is CASSYLGQGSEKLFF.

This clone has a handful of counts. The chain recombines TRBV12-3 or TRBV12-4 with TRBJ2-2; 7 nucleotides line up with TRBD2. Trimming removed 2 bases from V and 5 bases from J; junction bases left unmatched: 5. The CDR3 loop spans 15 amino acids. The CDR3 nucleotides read TGTGCCAGCAGTTTATTTGCTAGCGGAACCGGGGAGCTGTTTTTT. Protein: CASSLFASGTGELFF.

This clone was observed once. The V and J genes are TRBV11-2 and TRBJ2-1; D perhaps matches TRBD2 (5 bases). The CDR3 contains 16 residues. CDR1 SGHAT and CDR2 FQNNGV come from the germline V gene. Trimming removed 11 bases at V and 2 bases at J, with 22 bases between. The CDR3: CAGTVSGNPTYNEQFF. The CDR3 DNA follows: TGTGCCGGCACCGTTTCGGGGAACCCTACCTACAATGAGCAGTTCTTC. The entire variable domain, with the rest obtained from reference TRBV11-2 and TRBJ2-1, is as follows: EAGVAQSPRYKIIEKRQSVAFWCNPISGHATLYWYQQILGQGPKLLIQFQNNGVVDDSQLPKDRFSAERLKGVDSTLKIQPAKLEDSAVYLCAGTVSGNPTYNEQFFGPGTRLTVL.

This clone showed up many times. CDR3 in amino acids: CAWSVTLAGGLAAQETQYF. The DNA for the CDR3 is TGTGCCTGGAGTGTGACTTTAGCGGGGGGCCTCGCAGCACAAGAGACCCAGTACTTC. V gene TRBV30 combines with J gene TRBJ2-5, with 10 bases lining up with TRBD2. The CDR3 covers 19 residues. The V gene's germline CDR1 is GTSNPN and CDR2 SVGIG (reference sequence). V trimming: 0 bases; J trimming: 2 bases; junction bases outside the gene matches: 15. Based on the CDR3 plus reference TRBV30 and TRBJ2-5, the full variable domain is SQTIHQWPATLVQPVGSPLSLECTVEGTSNPNLYWYRQAAGRGLQLLFYSVGIGQISSEVPQNLSASRPQDRQFILSSKKLLLSDSGFYLCAWSVTLAGGLAAQETQYFGPGTRLLVL.

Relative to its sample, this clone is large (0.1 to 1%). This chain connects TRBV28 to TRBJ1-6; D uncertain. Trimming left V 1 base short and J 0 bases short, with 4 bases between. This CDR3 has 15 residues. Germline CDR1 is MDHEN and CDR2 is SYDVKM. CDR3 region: CASSLFSSYNSPLHF. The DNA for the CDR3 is TGTGCCAGCAGTTTATTCAGCTCCTATAATTCACCCCTCCACTTT.

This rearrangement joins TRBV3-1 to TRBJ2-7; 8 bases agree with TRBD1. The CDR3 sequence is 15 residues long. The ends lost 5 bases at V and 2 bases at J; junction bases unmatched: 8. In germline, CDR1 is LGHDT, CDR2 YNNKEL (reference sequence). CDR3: CASSKGQGLTYEQYF. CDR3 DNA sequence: TGTGCCAGCAGCAAAGGACAGGGCCTGACCTACGAGCAGTACTTC.

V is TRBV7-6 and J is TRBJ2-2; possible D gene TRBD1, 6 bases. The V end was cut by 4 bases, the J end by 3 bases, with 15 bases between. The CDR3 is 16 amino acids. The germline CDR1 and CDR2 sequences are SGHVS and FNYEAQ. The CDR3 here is CASSSQGTLYTGELFF. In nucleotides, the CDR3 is TGTGCCAGCAGCTCCCAAGGGACACTCTACACCGGGGAGCTGTTTTTT. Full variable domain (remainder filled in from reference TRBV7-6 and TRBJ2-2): GAGVSQSPRYKVTKRGQDVALRCDPISGHVSLYWYRQALGQGPEFLTYFNYEAQQDKSGLPNDRFSAERPEGSISTLTIQRTEQRDSAMYRCASSSQGTLYTGELFFGEGSRLTVL.

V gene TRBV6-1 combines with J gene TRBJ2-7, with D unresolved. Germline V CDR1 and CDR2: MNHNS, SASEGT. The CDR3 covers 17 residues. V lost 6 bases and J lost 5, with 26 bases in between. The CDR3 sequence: CASSPPWRAGPSHEQYF. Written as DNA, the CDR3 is TGTGCCAGCAGCCCTCCCTGGCGAGCCGGACCCTCGCACGAGCAGTACTTC.

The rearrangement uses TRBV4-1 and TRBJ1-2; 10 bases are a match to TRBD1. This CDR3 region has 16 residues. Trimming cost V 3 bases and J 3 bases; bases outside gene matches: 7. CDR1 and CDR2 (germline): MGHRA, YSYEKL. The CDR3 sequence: CASSHPRQGADYGYTF. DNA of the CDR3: TGCGCCAGCAGCCACCCAAGACAGGGGGCGGACTATGGCTACACCTTC.

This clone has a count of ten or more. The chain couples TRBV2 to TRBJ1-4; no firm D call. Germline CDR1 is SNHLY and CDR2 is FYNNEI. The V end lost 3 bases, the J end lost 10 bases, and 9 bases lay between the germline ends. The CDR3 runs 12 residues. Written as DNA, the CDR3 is TGTGCCAGCAGTGAGATCGACGGAAAACTGTTTTTT. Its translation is CASSEIDGKLFF.

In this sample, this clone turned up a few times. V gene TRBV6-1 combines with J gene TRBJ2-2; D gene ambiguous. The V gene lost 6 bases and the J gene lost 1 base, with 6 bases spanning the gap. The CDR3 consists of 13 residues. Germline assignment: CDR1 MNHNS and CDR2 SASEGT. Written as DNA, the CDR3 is TGTGCCAGCAGACAGATGAACACCGGGGAGCTGTTTTTT. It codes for CASRQMNTGELFF.

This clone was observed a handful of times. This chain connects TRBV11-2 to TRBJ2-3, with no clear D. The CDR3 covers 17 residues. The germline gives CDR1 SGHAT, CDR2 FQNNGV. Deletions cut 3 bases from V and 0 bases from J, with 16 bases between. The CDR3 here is CASSFSLDPSSTDTQYF. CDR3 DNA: TGTGCCAGCAGCTTCTCACTGGACCCTTCTAGCACAGATACGCAGTATTTT.

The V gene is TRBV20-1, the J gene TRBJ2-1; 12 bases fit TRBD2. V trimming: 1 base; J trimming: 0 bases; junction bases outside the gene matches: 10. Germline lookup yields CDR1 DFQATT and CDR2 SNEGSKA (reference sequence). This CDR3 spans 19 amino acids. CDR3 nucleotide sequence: TGCAGTGCTAGAGTGCGGGTGACTAGCGGGGGTAGCTCCTACAATGAGCAGTTCTTC. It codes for CSARVRVTSGGSSYNEQFF.

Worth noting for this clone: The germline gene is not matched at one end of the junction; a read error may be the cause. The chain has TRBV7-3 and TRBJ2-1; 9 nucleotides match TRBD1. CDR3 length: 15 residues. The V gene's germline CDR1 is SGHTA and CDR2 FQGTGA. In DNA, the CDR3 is TGCGCCAGCAGTTACGGGACAGGGACCTACAATGAGCAGTTCTTC. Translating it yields CASSYGTGTYNEQFF.

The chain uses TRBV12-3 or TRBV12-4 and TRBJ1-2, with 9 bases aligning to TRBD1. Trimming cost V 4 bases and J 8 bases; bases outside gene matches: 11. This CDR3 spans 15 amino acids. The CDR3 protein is CASSYGGQGGGGYTF. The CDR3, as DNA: TGTGCCAGCAGTTATGGGGGACAGGGAGGTGGAGGCTACACCTTC.

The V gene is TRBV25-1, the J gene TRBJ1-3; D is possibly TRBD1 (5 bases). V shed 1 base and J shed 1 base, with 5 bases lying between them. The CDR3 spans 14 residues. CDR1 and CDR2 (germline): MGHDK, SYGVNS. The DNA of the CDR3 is TGTGCCAGCAGTGAATGGGGGTCTGGAAACACCATATATTTT. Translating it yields CASSEWGSGNTIYF.

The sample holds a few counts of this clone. The chain's CDR3 is CASRRGETQYF. The DNA of the CDR3 is TGTGCCAGCCGCCGAGGTGAGACCCAGTACTTC. This sequence joins TRBV27 and TRBJ2-5; D call uncertain. V shed 8 bases and J shed 5 bases, with 9 bases lying between them. The germline gives CDR1 MNHEY, CDR2 SMNVEV (reference sequence). CDR3 length: 11 residues.

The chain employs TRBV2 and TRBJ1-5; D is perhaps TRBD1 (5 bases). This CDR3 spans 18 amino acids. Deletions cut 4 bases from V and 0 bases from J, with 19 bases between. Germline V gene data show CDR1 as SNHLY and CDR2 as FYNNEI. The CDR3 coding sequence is TGTGCCAGCAGTGGCAGGGTCTCGGGGGTCCTTAGCAATCAGCCCCAGCATTTT. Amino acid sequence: CASSGRVSGVLSNQPQHF. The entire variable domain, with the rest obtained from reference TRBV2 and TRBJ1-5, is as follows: EPEVTQTPSHQVTQMGQEVILRCVPISNHLYFYWYRQILGQKVEFLVSFYNNEISEKSEIFDDQFSVERPDGSNFTLKIRSTKLEDSAMYFCASSGRVSGVLSNQPQHFGDGTRLSIL.

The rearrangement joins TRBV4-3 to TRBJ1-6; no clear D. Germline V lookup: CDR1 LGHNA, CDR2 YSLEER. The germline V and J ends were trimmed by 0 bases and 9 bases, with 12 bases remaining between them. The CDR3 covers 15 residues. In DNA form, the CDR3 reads TGCGCCAGCAGCCAAGATTGGGATAGGAGTTCACCCCTCCACTTT. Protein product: CASSQDWDRSSPLHF.